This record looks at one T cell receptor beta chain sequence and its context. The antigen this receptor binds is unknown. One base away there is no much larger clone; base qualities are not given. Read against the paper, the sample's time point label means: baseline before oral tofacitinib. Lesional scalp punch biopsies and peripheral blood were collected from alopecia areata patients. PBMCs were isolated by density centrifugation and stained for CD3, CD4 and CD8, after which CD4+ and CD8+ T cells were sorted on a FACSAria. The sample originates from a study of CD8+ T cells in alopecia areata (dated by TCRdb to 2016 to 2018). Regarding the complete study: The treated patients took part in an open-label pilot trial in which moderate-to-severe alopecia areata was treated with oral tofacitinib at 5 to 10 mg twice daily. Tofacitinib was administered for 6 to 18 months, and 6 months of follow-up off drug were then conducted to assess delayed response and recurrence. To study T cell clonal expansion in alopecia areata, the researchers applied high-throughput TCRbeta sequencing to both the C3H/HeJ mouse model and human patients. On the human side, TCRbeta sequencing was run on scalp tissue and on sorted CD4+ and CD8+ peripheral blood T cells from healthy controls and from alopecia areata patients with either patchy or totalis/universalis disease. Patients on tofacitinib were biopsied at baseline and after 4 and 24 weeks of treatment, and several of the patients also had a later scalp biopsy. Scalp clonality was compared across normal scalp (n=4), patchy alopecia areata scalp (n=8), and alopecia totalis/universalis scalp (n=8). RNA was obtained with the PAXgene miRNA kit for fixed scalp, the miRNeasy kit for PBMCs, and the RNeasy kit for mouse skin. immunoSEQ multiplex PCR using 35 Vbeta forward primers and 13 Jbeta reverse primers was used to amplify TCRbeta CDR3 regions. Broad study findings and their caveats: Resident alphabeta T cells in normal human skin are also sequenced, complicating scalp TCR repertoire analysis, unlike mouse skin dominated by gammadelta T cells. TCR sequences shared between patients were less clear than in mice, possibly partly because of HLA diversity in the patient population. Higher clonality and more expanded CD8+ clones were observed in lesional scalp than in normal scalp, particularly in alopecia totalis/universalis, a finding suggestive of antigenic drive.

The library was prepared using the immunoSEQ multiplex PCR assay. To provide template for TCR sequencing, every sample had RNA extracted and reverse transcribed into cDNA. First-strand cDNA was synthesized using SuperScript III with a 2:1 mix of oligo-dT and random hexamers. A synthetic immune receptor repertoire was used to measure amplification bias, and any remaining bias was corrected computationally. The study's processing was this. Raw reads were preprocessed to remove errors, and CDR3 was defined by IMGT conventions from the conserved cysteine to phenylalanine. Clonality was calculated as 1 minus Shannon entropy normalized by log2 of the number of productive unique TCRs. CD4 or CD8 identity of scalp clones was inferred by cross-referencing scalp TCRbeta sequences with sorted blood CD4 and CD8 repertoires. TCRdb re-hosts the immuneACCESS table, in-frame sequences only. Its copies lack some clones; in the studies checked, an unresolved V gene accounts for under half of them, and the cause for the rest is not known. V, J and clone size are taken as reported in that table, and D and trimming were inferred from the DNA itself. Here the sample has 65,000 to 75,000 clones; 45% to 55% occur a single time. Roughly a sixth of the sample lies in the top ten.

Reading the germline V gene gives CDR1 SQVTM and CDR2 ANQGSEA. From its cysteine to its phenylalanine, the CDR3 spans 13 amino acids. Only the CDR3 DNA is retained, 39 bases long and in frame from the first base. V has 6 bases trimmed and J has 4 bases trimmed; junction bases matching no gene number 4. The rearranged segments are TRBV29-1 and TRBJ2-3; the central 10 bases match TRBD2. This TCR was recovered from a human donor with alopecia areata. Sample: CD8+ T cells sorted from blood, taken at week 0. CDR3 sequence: CSVASGRADTQYF. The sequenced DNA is TGCAGCGTGGCTAGCGGGAGAGCAGATACGCAGTATTTT.